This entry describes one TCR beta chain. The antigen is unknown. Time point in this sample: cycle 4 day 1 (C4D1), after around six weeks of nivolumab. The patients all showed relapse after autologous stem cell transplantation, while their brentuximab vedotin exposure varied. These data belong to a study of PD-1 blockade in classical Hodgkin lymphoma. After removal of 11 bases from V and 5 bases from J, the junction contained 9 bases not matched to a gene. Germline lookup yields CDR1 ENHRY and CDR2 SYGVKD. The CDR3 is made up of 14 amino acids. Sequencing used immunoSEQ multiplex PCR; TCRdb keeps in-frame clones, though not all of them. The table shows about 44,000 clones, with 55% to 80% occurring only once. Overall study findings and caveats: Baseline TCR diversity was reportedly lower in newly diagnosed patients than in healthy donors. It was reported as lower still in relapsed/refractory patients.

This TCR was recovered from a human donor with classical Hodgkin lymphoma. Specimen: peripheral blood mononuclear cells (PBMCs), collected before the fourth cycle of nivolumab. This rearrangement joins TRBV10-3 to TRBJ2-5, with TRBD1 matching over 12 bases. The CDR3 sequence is CAARGQGAGETQYF. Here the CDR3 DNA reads TGTGCCGCCCGGGGACAGGGGGCCGGTGAGACCCAGTACTTC.